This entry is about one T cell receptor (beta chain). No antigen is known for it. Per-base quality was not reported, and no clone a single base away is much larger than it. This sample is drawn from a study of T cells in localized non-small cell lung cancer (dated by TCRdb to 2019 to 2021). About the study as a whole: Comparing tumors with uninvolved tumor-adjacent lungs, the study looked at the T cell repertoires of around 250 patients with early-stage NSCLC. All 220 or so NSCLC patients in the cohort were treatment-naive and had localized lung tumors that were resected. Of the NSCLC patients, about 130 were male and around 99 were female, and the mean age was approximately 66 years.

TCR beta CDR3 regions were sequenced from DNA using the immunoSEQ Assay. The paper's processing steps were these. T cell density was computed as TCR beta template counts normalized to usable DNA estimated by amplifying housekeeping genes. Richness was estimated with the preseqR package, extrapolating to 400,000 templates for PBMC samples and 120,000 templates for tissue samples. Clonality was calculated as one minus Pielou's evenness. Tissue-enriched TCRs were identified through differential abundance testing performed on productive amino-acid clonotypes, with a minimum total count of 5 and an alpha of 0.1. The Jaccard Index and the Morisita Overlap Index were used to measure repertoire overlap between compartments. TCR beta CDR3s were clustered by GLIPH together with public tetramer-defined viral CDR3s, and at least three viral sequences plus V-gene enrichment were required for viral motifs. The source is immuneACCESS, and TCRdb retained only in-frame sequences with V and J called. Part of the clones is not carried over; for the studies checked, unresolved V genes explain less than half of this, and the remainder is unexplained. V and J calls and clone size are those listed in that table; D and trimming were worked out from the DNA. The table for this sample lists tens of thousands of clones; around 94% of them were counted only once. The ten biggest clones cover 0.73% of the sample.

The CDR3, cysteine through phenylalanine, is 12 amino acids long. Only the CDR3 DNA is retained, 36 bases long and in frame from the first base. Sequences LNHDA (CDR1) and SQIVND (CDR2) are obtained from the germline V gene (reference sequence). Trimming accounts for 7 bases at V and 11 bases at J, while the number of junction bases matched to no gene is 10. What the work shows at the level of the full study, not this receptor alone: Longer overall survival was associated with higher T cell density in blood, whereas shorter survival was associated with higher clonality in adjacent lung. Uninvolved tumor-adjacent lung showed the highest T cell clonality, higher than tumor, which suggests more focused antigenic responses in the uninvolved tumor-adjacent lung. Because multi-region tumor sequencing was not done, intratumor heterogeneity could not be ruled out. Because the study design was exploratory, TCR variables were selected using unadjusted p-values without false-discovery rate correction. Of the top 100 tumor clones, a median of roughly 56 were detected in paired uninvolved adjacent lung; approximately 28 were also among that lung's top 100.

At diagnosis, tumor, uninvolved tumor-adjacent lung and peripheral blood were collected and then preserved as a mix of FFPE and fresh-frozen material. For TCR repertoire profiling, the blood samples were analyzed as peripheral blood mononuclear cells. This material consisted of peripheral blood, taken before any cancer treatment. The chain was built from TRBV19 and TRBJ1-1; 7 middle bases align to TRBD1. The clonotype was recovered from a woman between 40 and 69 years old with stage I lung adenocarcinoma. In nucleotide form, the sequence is TGTGCCAGTACCGACAGGGCCCGGCGGGCTTTCTTT. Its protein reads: CASTDRARRAFF.